This T cell receptor beta chain was identified during a study of beta chain features in type 1 diabetes. The study, taken as a whole, reports: Small HLA sub-analyses could not settle whether HLA shapes TCRB rearrangement.

Remarks on this clone: The antigen remains unidentified.

Every isolated RNA sample was fully reverse transcribed, so sequencing captured expressed TCRB transcripts. This table comes from immunoSEQ multiplex PCR, and its TCRdb copy is limited to in-frame clones, with some not included. Of around 190,000 clones in the sample, about 12% were seen once. CDR1 SGDLS and CDR2 YYNGEE come from the germline V gene. The CDR3 is 13 residues long. V lost 0 bases to trimming and J lost 5 bases, with 7 bases between them. The material sequenced was central memory CD4+ T cells from blood. This chain joins TRBV9 and TRBJ2-3; a possible D gene is TRBD2 (5 bases). The receptor's source is a woman younger than 30 in good health. The CDR3 DNA is TGTGCCAGCAGCGTAGACGAGGGAGATACGCAGTATTTT. It codes for CASSVDEGDTQYF.